This T cell receptor beta chain was captured by sequencing in a study of T cell responses to AZD1222 COVID-19 vaccine. From germline, CDR1 is SGHNT and CDR2 YENEEA. Trimming removed 1 base from V and 6 bases from J; junction bases left unmatched: 4. This CDR3 is built from 15 residues. Produced via immunoSEQ multiplex PCR; TCRdb's table is partial and in-frame only. The sample lists tens of thousands of clones, 80% to 90% occurring once. The receptor was isolated from an adult who received the AZD1222 COVID-19 vaccine. This sample comprised peripheral blood, obtained 28 days after the second AZD1222 dose. This rearrangement joins TRBV11-3 to TRBJ2-2; TRBD2 agrees at 8 bases. The CDR3 DNA reads as TGTGCCAGCAGCTTAGCCGGGGGGGCCTCCGGGGAGCTGTTTTTT. Translating gives CASSLAGGASGELFF.